This T cell receptor (beta chain) was sequenced in a study of T cells expressing NK-cell markers. Study at large: The study sequenced eight donors, seven HCMV-seropositive and one seronegative.

The CDR3 consists of 20 residues. With UMIs, 5'RACE template switching was used to make TCR beta cDNA. With the 5' RACE reads reprocessed, TCRdb shows one record per CDR3 protein and no DNA. This sample carries roughly 380,000 distinct CDR3 sequences, with under 6.5% going to the ten biggest clones. As to this clonotype: The antigen remains unidentified.

Study observations and caveats: There were a handful of donors in whom these clonotypes also led the CD3+CD56-NKG2C+ fraction. Of CD8+ T cells, roughly 1.0-7.0% belonged to dominant NKG2C+ clonotypes in five to seven donors.

The chain recombines TRBV12-3 or TRBV12-4 with TRBJ2-7; TCRdb's D call of TRBD2 is untestable without DNA. The TCR originated in a man between 18 and 69 years old in good health. The sample comprised blood T cells: a sorted CD56 or NKG2C T cell subset, CD4+ or CD8+ T cells, or bulk PBMC T cells (not recorded which). CDR3: CASSHMTSPDKRSKPYEQYF.